This TCR beta chain is drawn from a study of blood T cell repertoires in COVID-19. In the study overall: The United States, Italy and Spain were the sources of the acute and convalescent COVID-19 samples. T cells, B-cell-depleted T cells, or PBMCs supplied cDNA or gDNA.

Of note for this clone: Other DNA sequences in this sample translate to the same CDR3.

Original handling: Reference gene primer amplification in the assay estimated nucleated cell counts. Sequenced by immunoSEQ multiplex PCR; TCRdb stores in-frame clones only, minus some. V and J calls plus clone size are reproduced from that table; the DNA served to infer D and trimming. The sample includes about 140,000 clones, 85% to 90% of them seen just once. Germline V gives CDR1 MRHNA, CDR2 SNTAGT. The CDR3 runs 15 residues. Trimming at V came to 0 bases and at J to 2 bases, leaving 1 base not matched to a gene. Material for sequencing was peripheral blood. The chain combines TRBV6-4 with TRBJ2-3; TRBD2 agrees at 8 bases. This clonotype was sampled from a woman aged 60-75 years with acute or convalescent COVID-19. DNA of the CDR3: TGTGCCAGCAGTGACTCCGGGGGGGCCACAGATACGCAGTATTTT. Encoded protein: CASSDSGGATDTQYF.